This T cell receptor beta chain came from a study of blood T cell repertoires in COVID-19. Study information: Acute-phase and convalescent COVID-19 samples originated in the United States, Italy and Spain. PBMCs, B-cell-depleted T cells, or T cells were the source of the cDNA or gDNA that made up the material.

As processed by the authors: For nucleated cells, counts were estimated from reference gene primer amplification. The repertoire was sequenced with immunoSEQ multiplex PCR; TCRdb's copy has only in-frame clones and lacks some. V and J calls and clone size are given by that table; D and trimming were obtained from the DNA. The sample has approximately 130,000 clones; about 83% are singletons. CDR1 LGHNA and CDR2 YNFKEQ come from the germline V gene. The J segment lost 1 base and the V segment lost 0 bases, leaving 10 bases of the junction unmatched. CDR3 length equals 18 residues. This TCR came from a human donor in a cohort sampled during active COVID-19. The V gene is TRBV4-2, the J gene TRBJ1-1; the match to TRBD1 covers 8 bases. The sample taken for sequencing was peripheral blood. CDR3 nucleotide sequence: TGTGCCAGCAGCCAAGATCCCGGGACAGGTATCGGGAACACTGAAGCTTTCTTT. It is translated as CASSQDPGTGIGNTEAFF.